What follows is one T cell receptor beta chain and its context. Antigen unknown. Treatment: approximately 9-day PBMC culture with coronavirus spike peptide pools or control peptides (ViraFEST assay). The unexposed donor's CD4+ T cells were collected before the COVID-19 pandemic (2011-2018). The sample originates from a study of vaccination and CD4 T cells after COVID-19. For the study at large: SARS-CoV-2, HCoV-NL63, HCoV-OC43 and HCoV-229E supplied the overlapping spike peptides used to stimulate cells.

The study sequenced cultured CD4+ T cell DNA using the Oncomine TCR Beta short-read assay. After culture, CD4+ T cells served as the source for genomic DNA extraction. TCRdb reprocessed the PCR reads with MiXCR, giving one entry per CDR3 protein. The sample shows fewer than 9,500 distinct CDR3 sequences, 35% of them seen only once. The TCR comes from a human donor in good health. The sequencing sample was made of CD4+ T cells from blood, cultured in vitro.

The CDR3 spells CASSIWGNTEAFF. The CDR3 nucleotides read TGTGCCAGTAGTATTTGGGGGAACACTGAAGCTTTCTTT. The chain has TRBV19 and TRBJ1-1, with D hard to call. V was pared by 3 bases and J by 1 base, with 6 bases between. The CDR3 consists of 13 residues. The germline CDR1 and CDR2 sequences are LNHDA and SQIVND (reference sequence).